The clone carrying this TCR beta chain was seen only a few times. Its antigen is unidentified. V shed 2 bases and J shed 5 bases, with 14 bases lying between them. The CDR3 has 14 residues. Germline CDR1 is SGHRS and CDR2 is YFSETQ. The entry originates in a study of response to subunit inactivated influenza vaccine. TCRdb re-derived calls from the RT-PCR reads in MiXCR, one entry per CDR3 protein. Here the sample spans hundreds of thousands of distinct CDR3 sequences, around 8% being singletons. Overall study results and limits: The study's authors posited that every seasonal influenza vaccination enlists few new T cells.

This receptor was obtained from a man between 45 and 75 years old who received an inactivated influenza vaccine. The sequencing used PBMCs from blood, collected less than 30 months after vaccination. This rearrangement joins TRBV5-1 to TRBJ2-7, with D unclear. Here the CDR3 DNA reads TGCGCCAGCAGCTTCCAGTCGCCAAGCGACGAGCAGTACTTC. This gives the protein CASSFQSPSDEQYF. Full variable domain (rest looked up from reference TRBV5-1 and TRBJ2-7): KAGVTQTPRYLIKTRGQQVTLSCSPISGHRSVSWYQQTPGQGLQFLFEYFSETQRNKGNFPGRFSGRQFSNSRSEMNVSTLELGDSALYLCASSFQSPSDEQYFGPGTRLTVT.